This T cell receptor beta chain is drawn from a study of blood T cell repertoires in COVID-19. As processed by the authors: Quantification of nucleated cells was approximated via reference gene primer amplification. Here immunoSEQ multiplex PCR was the method, and the copy in TCRdb shows in-frame clones only, minus some. Clonal size and the V and J genes are those of that table, whereas D and trimming came from the DNA. The table includes some 250,000 clones, approximately 84% detected once. This CDR3 contains 15 residues. The rearrangement joins TRBV12-2 to TRBJ2-3; the table's D gene call, TRBD2, was not cross checked with the DNA. TRBV12-2 represents a pseudogene. The sequence was collected from a man aged 40-49 years who had recovered from COVID-19. The sequenced sample was PBMCs or T cells enriched from blood (not recorded which). The CDR3 DNA follows: TGTGCAAGTCGCTACCCGAGATCTGACACAGATACGCAGTATTTT. This sequence encodes CASRYPRSDTDTQYF.